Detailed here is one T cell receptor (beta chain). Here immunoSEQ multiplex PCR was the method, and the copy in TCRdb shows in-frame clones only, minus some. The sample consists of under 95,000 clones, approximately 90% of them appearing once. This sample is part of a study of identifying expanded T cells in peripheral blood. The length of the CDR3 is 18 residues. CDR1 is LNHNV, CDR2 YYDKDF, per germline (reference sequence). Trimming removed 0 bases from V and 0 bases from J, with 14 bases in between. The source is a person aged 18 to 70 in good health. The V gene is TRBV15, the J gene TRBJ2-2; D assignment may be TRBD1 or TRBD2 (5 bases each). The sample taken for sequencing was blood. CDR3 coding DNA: TGTGCCACCAGCAGAGATCTTTGGGACGCAACGAACACCGGGGAGCTGTTTTTT. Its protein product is CATSRDLWDATNTGELFF.